One and the same sample provided the 20 T cell receptor beta chains below, sequenced in a study of control samples from healthy donors and cancer patients. Assay used: immunoSEQ multiplex PCR; TCRdb lists only in-frame clones, some missing. The sample contains 95,000 to 100,000 clones, 85% to 90% of which appear only once. Sequenced: blood. Receptor source: a young man in good health.

The V gene is TRBV20-1, the J gene TRBJ2-4; 7 bases match TRBD1. After removal of 3 bases from V and 3 bases from J, the junction contained 8 bases not matched to a gene. CDR3 size: 15 residues. Per the germline V gene, CDR1 is DFQATT and CDR2 is SNEGSKA (reference sequence). Here the CDR3 reads CSASVPGTVKNIQYF. The CDR3 region has the DNA TGCAGTGCTAGTGTCCCCGGGACAGTCAAAAACATTCAGTACTTC.

The gene calls are TRBV18 and TRBJ2-3; D may match TRBD1 or TRBD2 (5 bases each). The CDR3 sequence is 15 residues long. Per the germline V gene, CDR1 is KGHSH and CDR2 is LQKENI. Trimming pared 1 base from V and 2 bases from J, leaving 10 bases between. CDR3 protein: CASSPHMGTTDTQYF. The CDR3 nucleotides are TGTGCCAGCTCACCACATATGGGGACCACAGATACGCAGTATTTT.

This chain joins TRBV5-6 and TRBJ1-6, with a weak D call TRBD1 (5 bases). The CDR3 spans 14 residues. V lost 3 bases and J 9 bases, leaving 13 bases between the germline ends. In germline, CDR1 is SGHDT, CDR2 YYEEEE. In nucleotides, the CDR3 is TGTGCCAGCAGCTCTGTGGGGGGATTTTCACCCCTCCACTTT. Protein: CASSSVGGFSPLHF. The variable domain in full, completed from reference TRBV5-6 and TRBJ1-6, reads DAGVTQSPTHLIKTRGQQVTLRCSPKSGHDTVSWYQQALGQGPQFIFQYYEEEERQRGNFPDRFSGHQFPNYSSELNVNALLLGDSALYLCASSSVGGFSPLHFGNGTRLTVT.

This sequence joins TRBV9 and TRBJ2-5, with D tentatively TRBD1 (6 bases). This CDR3 region has 13 residues. Per germline, CDR1 SGDLS and CDR2 YYNGEE. Trimming cost V 4 bases and J 5 bases, with 12 bases left between them. The CDR3 region has the DNA TGTGCCAGCAGCACAGGGTACGGGGAGACCCAGTACTTC. It specifies CASSTGYGETQYF.

The chain combines TRBV12-5 with TRBJ2-1; 13 bases are shared with TRBD2. CDR3 size: 17 residues. Per germline, CDR1 LGHNT and CDR2 FRNRAP. J lost 9 bases, V lost 1 base, and 9 bases had no gene match. The CDR3 region has the DNA TGTGCTAGTGGTTTGGGTACTAGCGGGGGGGCCGCGCCTGAGCAGTTCTTC. Translating gives CASGLGTSGGAAPEQFF.

As DNA, the CDR3 is TGTGCCAGCAGCTCCAGGGCCCTGGACTACGAGCAGTACTTC. It is translated as CASSSRALDYEQYF. The genes are TRBV6-2 or TRBV6-3 and TRBJ2-7; D perhaps matches TRBD1 (5 bases). V lost 6 bases, J lost 3 bases, and 15 bases lay in between. The CDR3 length is 14 residues. Germline V CDR1 and CDR2: MNHEY, SVGEGT.

CDR3 residues: CASSWGAGVSYNEQFF. CDR3 nucleotide sequence: TGCGCCAGCAGCTGGGGAGCAGGCGTTTCCTACAATGAGCAGTTCTTC. The rearrangement joins TRBV5-1 to TRBJ2-1, with TRBD2 as a possible D gene (5 bases). CDR1 SGHRS and CDR2 YFSETQ come from the germline V gene. This CDR3 contains 16 residues. V lost 3 bases and J lost 1, with 14 bases in between.

A single count supports this clone. The genes are TRBV11-2 and TRBJ2-7; TRBD1 agrees at 9 bases. The CDR3 runs 14 residues. Germline V gene sequence: CDR1 SGHAT, CDR2 FQNNGV. J was trimmed by 3 bases and V by 4 bases; bases with no gene match: 4. The CDR3, as DNA: TGTGCCAGCAGCTACGGGACAGGGAACTACGAGCAGTACGTC. This translates into CASSYGTGNYEQYV.

The chain's CDR3 is CSVQHGDGYGYTF. CDR3 sequence (DNA): TGCAGCGTCCAACACGGAGACGGGTATGGCTACACCTTC. The gene calls are TRBV29-1 and TRBJ1-2; D not resolved. The CDR3 runs to 13 residues. Trimming removed 6 bases from V and 5 bases from J, with 16 bases in between. Germline CDR1 SQVTM, CDR2 ANQGSEA. The variable domain in full, completed from reference TRBV29-1 and TRBJ1-2, reads SAVISQKPSRDICQRGTSLTIQCQVDSQVTMMFWYRQQPGQSLTLIATANQGSEATYESGFVIDKFPISRPNLTFSTLTVSNMSPEDSSIYLCSVQHGDGYGYTFGSGTRLTVV.

This clone was seen a handful of times. For the CDR3, the DNA is TGTGCCAGCACTCCGGGGGACTCCGGCCCAGAGCAGTTCTTC. Amino acid sequence: CASTPGDSGPEQFF. The V and J genes are TRBV2 and TRBJ2-1; tentatively, D is TRBD2 (6 bases). Trimming took 7 bases from V and 10 from J, leaving 20 bases between them. CDR1 and CDR2 (germline): SNHLY, FYNNEI. This CDR3 has 14 residues.

The chain links TRBV28 to TRBJ1-1, with TRBD1 as a possible D gene (5 bases). Per the germline V gene, CDR1 is MDHEN and CDR2 is SYDVKM. V gave up 7 bases and J gave up 0 bases, with 15 bases separating them. The CDR3 spans 15 residues. CDR3 DNA: TGTGCCAGCAAGGGCGACCCCAGGGTGAACACTGAAGCTTTCTTT. Translating it yields CASKGDPRVNTEAFF.

The chain has TRBV5-8 and TRBJ2-3; D might be TRBD1 or TRBD2, each matching 5 bases. In germline, CDR1 is SGHTS, CDR2 YDEGEE. V was clipped by 2 bases and J by 3 bases, with 13 bases between them. The CDR3 consists of 15 residues. The CDR3 DNA reads TGTGCCAGCAGCTTAATATTGGGGGAAACAGATACGCAGTATTTT. Translation gives CASSLILGETDTQYF. Drawing the rest from reference TRBV5-8 and TRBJ2-3, the complete variable domain is EAGVTQSPTHLIKTRGQQATLRCSPISGHTSVYWYQQALGLGLQFLLWYDEGEERNRGNFPPRFSGRQFPNYSSELNVNALELEDSALYLCASSLILGETDTQYFGPGTRLTVL.

V usage is TRBV7-8 and J usage is TRBJ1-4; D is ambiguous. The length of the CDR3 is 14 residues. Deletions cut 1 base from V and 8 bases from J, with 11 bases between. The germline CDR1 and CDR2 sequences are SGHVS and FQNEAQ. The CDR3 DNA follows: TGTGCCAGCAGCTTAGGCCTAGCCCAGGAAAAACTGTTTTTT. This encodes CASSLGLAQEKLFF.

This chain links TRBV5-4 with TRBJ2-3; 8 bases align to TRBD2. Trimming at V came to 0 bases and at J to 6 bases, leaving 3 bases not matched to a gene. CDR3 size: 14 residues. Germline CDR1 SGHNT, CDR2 YYREEE (reference sequence). DNA for the CDR3: TGTGCCAGCAGCTTGGGTAGGACTAGCGATACGCAGTATTTT. Translated, it gives CASSLGRTSDTQYF.

The chain employs TRBV24-1 and TRBJ1-5, with 7 bases identical to TRBD1. The germline gives CDR1 KGHDR, CDR2 SFDVKD. This CDR3 contains 15 residues. V shed 9 bases and J 0 bases; nucleotides not matched to a gene: 7. The CDR3 DNA reads as TGTGCCACCGGTTCGGGACAGAATAGCAATCAGCCCCAGCATTTT. It encodes CATGSGQNSNQPQHF.

This rearrangement joins TRBV15 to TRBJ2-5, with D perhaps being TRBD1 or TRBD2 (5 bases each). The V end lost 4 bases, the J end lost 3 bases, and 15 bases lay between the germline ends. This CDR3 has 15 amino acids. Germline V gene sequence: CDR1 LNHNV, CDR2 YYDKDF (reference sequence). CDR3: CATSTPGTPEETQYF. The DNA for the CDR3 is TGTGCCACCAGCACCCCCGGGACCCCCGAAGAGACCCAGTACTTC.

V usage is TRBV11-2 and J usage is TRBJ2-3, with D tentatively TRBD2 (5 bases). Trimming removed 4 bases at V and 1 base at J, with 12 bases between. The CDR3 totals 15 residues. Germline-derived CDR1 and CDR2 are SGHAT and FQNNGV. The CDR3 reads CASSSTGLRTDTQYF. The CDR3 nucleotides read TGTGCCAGCAGCTCCACGGGGTTGCGCACAGATACGCAGTATTTT.

The chain combines TRBV5-5 with TRBJ1-1; 8 nucleotides match TRBD1. This CDR3 has 15 amino acids. Germline lookup yields CDR1 SGHKS and CDR2 YYEKEE (reference sequence). V lost 0 bases, J lost 6 bases, and 7 bases stayed unmatched. The CDR3 coding sequence is TGTGCCAGCAGCTTGGTAGATTCAGGGGGCCCTGAAGCTTTCTTT. This sequence encodes CASSLVDSGGPEAFF.

In its sample, this clone was seen a few times. The rearrangement links TRBV6-5 to TRBJ1-1; 8 positions match TRBD1. V gave up 4 bases and J gave up 0 bases; unmatched junction bases: 4. Per the germline V gene, CDR1 is MNHEY and CDR2 is SVGAGI. The CDR3 totals 15 residues. Here the CDR3 reads CASSLGDRMNTEAFF. CDR3 DNA: TGTGCCAGCAGTTTAGGGGACAGGATGAACACTGAAGCTTTCTTT.

Comments on this clone: The sample has other DNA sequences that encode this CDR3 too. V usage is TRBV5-1 and J usage is TRBJ2-5, with D possibly being TRBD2 (6 bases). V was clipped by 5 bases and J by 5 bases, with 7 bases between them. Germline-derived CDR1 and CDR2 are SGHRS and YFSETQ. CDR3 size: 11 residues. The DNA of the CDR3 is TGCGCCAGCAGTGCGGGGGAGACCCAGTACTTC. Translated: CASSAGETQYF.